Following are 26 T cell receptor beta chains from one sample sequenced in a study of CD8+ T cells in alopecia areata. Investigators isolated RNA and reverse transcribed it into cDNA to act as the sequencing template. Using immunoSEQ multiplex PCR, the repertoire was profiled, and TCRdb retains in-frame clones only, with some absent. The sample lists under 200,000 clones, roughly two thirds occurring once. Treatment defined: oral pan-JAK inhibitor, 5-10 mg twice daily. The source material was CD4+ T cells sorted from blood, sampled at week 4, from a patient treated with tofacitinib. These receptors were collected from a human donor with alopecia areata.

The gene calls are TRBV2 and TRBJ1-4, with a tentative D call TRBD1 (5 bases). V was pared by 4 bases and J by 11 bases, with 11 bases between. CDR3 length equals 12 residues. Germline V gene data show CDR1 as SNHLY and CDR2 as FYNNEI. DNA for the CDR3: TGTGCCAGCAGTGGCAGGGAAGGGAAACTGTTTTTT. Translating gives CASSGREGKLFF.

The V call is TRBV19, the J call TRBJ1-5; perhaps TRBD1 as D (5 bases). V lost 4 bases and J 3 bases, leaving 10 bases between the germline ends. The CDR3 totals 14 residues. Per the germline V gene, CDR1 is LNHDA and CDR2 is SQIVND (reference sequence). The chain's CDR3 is CASSRGVINQPQHF. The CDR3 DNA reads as TGTGCCAGTAGTAGGGGCGTCATCAATCAGCCCCAGCATTTT.

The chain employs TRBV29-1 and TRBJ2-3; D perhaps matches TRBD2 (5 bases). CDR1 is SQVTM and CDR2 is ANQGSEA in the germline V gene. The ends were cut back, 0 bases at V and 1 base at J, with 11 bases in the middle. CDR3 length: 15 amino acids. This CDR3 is CSVEDPRVRTDTQYF. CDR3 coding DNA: TGCAGCGTTGAAGATCCGCGGGTCCGCACAGATACGCAGTATTTT.

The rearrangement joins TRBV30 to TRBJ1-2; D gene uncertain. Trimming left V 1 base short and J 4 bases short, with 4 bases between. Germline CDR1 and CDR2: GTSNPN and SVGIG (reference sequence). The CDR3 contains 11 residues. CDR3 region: CAWSATYGYTF. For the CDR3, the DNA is TGTGCCTGGAGTGCGACCTATGGCTACACCTTC.

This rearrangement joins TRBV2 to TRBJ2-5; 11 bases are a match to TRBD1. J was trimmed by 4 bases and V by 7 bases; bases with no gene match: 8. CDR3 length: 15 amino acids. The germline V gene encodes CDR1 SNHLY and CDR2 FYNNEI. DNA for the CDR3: TGTGCCAGCAAGAGGACAGGGGGCTTCGGAGAGACCCAGTACTTC. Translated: CASKRTGGFGETQYF.

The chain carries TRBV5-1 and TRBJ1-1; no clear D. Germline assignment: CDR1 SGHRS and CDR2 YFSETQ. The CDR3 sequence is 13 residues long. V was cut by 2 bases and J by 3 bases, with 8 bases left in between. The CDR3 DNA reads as TGCGCCAGCAGCTTTGATGGAGACACTGAAGCTTTCTTT. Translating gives CASSFDGDTEAFF.

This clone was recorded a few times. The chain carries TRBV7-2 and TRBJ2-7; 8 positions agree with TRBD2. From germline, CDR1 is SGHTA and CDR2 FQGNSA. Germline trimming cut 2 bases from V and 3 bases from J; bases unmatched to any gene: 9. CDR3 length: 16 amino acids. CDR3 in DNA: TGTGCCAGCAGCTTATCTCGAGCGGGGGCCATCTACGAGCAGTACTTC. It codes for CASSLSRAGAIYEQYF.

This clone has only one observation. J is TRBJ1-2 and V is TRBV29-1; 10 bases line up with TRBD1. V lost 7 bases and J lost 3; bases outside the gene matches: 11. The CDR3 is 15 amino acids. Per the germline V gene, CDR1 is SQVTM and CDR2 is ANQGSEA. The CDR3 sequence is CSGGQGRDFDYGYTF. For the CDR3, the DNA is TGCAGCGGGGGACAGGGGAGGGATTTCGACTATGGCTACACCTTC.

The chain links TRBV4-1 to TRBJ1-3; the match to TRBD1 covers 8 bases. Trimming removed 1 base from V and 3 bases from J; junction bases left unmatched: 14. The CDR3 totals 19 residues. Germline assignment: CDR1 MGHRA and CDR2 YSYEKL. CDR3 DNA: TGCGCCAGCAGCCAAGCAAACGGACAGGGCTCGGGTTTTGGAAACACCATATATTTT. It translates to CASSQANGQGSGFGNTIYF.

The CDR3 reads CAWSGVNGNQPQHF. In DNA, the CDR3 is TGTGCCTGGAGTGGGGTTAATGGCAATCAGCCCCAGCATTTT. This rearrangement joins TRBV30 to TRBJ1-5, with D unresolved. The CDR3 runs to 14 residues. V was trimmed by 1 base and J by 2 bases, leaving 9 bases between them. Per germline, CDR1 GTSNPN and CDR2 SVGIG (reference sequence).

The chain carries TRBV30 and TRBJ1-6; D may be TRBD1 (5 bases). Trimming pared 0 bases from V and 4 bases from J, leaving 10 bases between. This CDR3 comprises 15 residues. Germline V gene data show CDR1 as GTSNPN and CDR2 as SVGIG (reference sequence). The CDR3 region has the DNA TGTGCCTGGAGTGTACGTCAGGGTTATAATTCACCCCTCCACTTT. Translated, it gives CAWSVRQGYNSPLHF. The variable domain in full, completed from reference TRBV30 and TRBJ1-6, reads SQTIHQWPATLVQPVGSPLSLECTVEGTSNPNLYWYRQAAGRGLQLLFYSVGIGQISSEVPQNLSASRPQDRQFILSSKKLLLSDSGFYLCAWSVRQGYNSPLHFGNGTRLTVT.

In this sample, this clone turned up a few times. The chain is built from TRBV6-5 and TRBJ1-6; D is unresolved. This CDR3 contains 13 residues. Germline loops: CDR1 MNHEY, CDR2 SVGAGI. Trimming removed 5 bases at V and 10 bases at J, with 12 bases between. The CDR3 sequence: CASSRSGGSPLHF. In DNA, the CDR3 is TGTGCCAGCAGTAGGTCAGGCGGCTCACCCCTCCACTTT.

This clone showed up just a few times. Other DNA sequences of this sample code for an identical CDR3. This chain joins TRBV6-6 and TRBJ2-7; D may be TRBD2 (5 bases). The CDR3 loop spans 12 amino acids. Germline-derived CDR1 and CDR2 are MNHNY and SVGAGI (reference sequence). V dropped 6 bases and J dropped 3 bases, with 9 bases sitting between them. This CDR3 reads CASSPGDYEQYF. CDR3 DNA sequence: TGTGCCAGCAGCCCCGGGGACTACGAGCAGTACTTC.

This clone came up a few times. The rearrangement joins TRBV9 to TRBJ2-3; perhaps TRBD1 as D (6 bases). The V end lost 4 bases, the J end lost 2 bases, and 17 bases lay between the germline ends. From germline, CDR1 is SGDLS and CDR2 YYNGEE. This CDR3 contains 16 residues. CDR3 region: CASSPQGTRYTDTQYF. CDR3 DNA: TGTGCCAGCAGCCCCCAAGGGACACGCTACACAGATACGCAGTATTTT.

CDR3 sequence: CASSFWPDGNQPQHF. The CDR3 coding sequence is TGTGCCAGCAGCTTCTGGCCAGATGGGAATCAGCCCCAGCATTTT. The rearrangement uses TRBV5-6 and TRBJ1-5; D ambiguous. Germline V gene data show CDR1 as SGHDT and CDR2 as YYEEEE. This CDR3 is 15 amino acids long. V dropped 2 bases and J dropped 4 bases, with 13 bases sitting between them. Complete variable domain (other parts from reference TRBV5-6 and TRBJ1-5): DAGVTQSPTHLIKTRGQQVTLRCSPKSGHDTVSWYQQALGQGPQFIFQYYEEEERQRGNFPDRFSGHQFPNYSSELNVNALLLGDSALYLCASSFWPDGNQPQHFGDGTRLSIL.

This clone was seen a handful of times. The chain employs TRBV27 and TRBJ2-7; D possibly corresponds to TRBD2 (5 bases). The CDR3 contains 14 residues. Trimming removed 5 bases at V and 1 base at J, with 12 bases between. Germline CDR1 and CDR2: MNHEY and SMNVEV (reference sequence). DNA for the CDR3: TGTGCCAGCAGTATGGGGAGTCTATCCTACGAGCAGTACTTC. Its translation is CASSMGSLSYEQYF.

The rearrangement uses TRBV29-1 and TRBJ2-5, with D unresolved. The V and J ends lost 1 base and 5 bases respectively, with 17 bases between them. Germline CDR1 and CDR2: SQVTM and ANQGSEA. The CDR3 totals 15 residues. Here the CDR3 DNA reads TGCAGCGTTGAAGGGCAGAACGGCCCCTCGGAGACCCAGTACTTC. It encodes CSVEGQNGPSETQYF.

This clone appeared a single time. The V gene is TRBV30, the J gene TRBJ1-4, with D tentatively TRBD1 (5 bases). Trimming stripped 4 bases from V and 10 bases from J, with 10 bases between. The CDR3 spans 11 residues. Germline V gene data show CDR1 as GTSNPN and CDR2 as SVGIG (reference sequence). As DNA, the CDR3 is TGTGCCTGGATGGGGGGGTTAAAACTGTTTTTT. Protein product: CAWMGGLKLFF.

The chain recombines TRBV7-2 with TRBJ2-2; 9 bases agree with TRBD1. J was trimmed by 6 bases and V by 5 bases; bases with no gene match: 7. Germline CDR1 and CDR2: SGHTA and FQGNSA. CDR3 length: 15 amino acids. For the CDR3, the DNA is TGTGCCAGCAGCCACCGGGACAGGGCGGCCGGGGAGCTGTTTTTT. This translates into CASSHRDRAAGELFF.

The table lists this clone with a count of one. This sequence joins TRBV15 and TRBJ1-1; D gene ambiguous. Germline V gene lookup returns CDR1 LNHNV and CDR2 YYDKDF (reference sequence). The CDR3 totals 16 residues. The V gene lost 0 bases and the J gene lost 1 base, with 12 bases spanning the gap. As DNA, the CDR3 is TGTGCCACCAGCAGAGATTATCCATCGAGGAACACTGAAGCTTTCTTT. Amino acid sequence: CATSRDYPSRNTEAFF.

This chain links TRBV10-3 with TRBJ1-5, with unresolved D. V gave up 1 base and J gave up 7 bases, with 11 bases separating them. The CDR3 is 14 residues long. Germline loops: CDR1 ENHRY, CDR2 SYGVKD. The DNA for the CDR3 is TGTGCCATCAGTGAGTACGGGCCGGAGCAGCCCCAGCATTTT. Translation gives CAISEYGPEQPQHF.

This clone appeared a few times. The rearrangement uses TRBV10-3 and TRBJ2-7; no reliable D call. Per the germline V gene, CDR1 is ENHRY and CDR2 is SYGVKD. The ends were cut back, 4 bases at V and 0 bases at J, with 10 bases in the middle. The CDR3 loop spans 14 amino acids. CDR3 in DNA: TGTGCCATCAGTGCCCATAGCCCCTCCTACGAGCAGTACTTC. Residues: CAISAHSPSYEQYF.

The CDR3 region has the DNA TGTGCCTGGAGTGTAGACGACAGGGGGTATGGCTACACCTTC. This sequence encodes CAWSVDDRGYGYTF. J is TRBJ1-2 and V is TRBV30; 9 bases fit TRBD1. V lost 0 bases and J lost 5; bases outside the gene matches: 4. Germline V gene lookup returns CDR1 GTSNPN and CDR2 SVGIG (reference sequence). The CDR3 sequence is 14 residues long.

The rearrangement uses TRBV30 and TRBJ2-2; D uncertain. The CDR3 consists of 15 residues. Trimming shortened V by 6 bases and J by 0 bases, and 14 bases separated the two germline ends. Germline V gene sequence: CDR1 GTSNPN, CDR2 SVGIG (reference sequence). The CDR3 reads CACADIFANTGELFF. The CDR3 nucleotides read TGTGCCTGCGCCGACATCTTCGCGAACACCGGGGAGCTGTTTTTT.

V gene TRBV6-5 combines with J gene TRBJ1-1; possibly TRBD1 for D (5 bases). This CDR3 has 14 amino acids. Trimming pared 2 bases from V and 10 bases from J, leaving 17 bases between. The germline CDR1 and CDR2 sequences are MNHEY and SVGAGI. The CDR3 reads CASSYRMGSQGAFF. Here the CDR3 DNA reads TGTGCCAGCAGTTACAGAATGGGGTCCCAGGGAGCTTTCTTT.

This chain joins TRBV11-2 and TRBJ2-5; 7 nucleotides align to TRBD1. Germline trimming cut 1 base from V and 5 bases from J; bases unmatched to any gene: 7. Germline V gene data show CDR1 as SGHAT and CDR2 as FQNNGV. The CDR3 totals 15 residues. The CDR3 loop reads CASSLVRGIQETQYF. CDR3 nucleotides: TGTGCCAGCAGCTTAGTCAGGGGGATTCAGGAGACCCAGTACTTC.